Listed below are T cell receptor beta chains from one sample, sequenced in a study of blood T cells in healthy people across ages. TCRdb redid the calling of the 5' RACE reads with MiXCR, one entry per CDR3 protein. This sample carries about 760,000 distinct CDR3 sequences, about 25% of them seen once, and the ten largest clones take more than 8.5%. This sample was shared with a second study, whose subject was T cells of mothers and their children.

Sequencing was done on a sample of blood. The receptors were sampled from a boy aged 5-17 years in good health. Both conserved end residues are part of each CDR3. Fields, in order: V gene, D gene, J gene, CDR3 protein. A D gene is named only where the DNA matches it firmly.

V gene: TRBV9; D gene: .; J gene: TRBJ1-6; CDR3 protein: CASSVGGDSPLHF
V gene: TRBV12-5; D gene: .; J gene: TRBJ2-2; CDR3 protein: CASGLDRLNTGELFF
V gene: TRBV20-1; D gene: TRBD2; J gene: TRBJ2-7; CDR3 protein: CSARGSAGSAVEQYF
V gene: TRBV5-1; D gene: .; J gene: TRBJ2-5; CDR3 protein: CASSSGGTQEAQYF
V gene: TRBV4-2; D gene: .; J gene: TRBJ2-5; CDR3 protein: CASSQERIQETQYF
V gene: TRBV7-9; D gene: TRBD2; J gene: TRBJ2-3; CDR3 protein: CASSFRPGTSGSPQPDTQYF
V gene: TRBV5-1; D gene: TRBD1; J gene: TRBJ1-4; CDR3 protein: CASSSTGQGDEKLFF
V gene: TRBV5-1; D gene: TRBD1; J gene: TRBJ2-1; CDR3 protein: CASSGATGGEVDEQFF
V gene: TRBV12-3/TRBV12-4; D gene: TRBD1; J gene: TRBJ2-5; CDR3 protein: CASTEGTVEETQYF
V gene: TRBV14; D gene: .; J gene: TRBJ2-7; CDR3 protein: CASSQGLSGFYGQYF
V gene: TRBV12-3/TRBV12-4; D gene: .; J gene: TRBJ2-6; CDR3 protein: CATTGRTVSGANVLTF
V gene: TRBV6-9; D gene: TRBD1; J gene: .; CDR3 protein: CASSCKGQGTYEQYF
V gene: TRBV27; D gene: .; J gene: TRBJ1-1; CDR3 protein: CASRFEFSTEAFF
V gene: TRBV4-1; D gene: .; J gene: TRBJ1-3; CDR3 protein: CASSQPRTAGNTIYF
V gene: TRBV29-1; D gene: TRBD1; J gene: TRBJ1-2; CDR3 protein: CSVVPGTGVYGYTF
V gene: TRBV6-6; D gene: .; J gene: TRBJ2-5; CDR3 protein: CASNQLEYQETQYF
V gene: TRBV6-5; D gene: TRBD1; J gene: TRBJ2-5; CDR3 protein: CASSYGTGRQEAQYF
V gene: TRBV2; D gene: .; J gene: TRBJ1-4; CDR3 protein: CASLDGRGSINEKLFF
V gene: TRBV20-1; D gene: TRBD2; J gene: TRBJ2-1; CDR3 protein: CSARGAGGSYNEQFF
V gene: TRBV11-3; D gene: TRBD1; J gene: TRBJ1-1; CDR3 protein: CASSEPTGVATEAFF
V gene: TRBV12-3/TRBV12-4; D gene: .; J gene: TRBJ2-3; CDR3 protein: CASKSYKDTQYF
V gene: TRBV24-1; D gene: .; J gene: TRBJ1-2; CDR3 protein: CATREQPRKGYTF
V gene: TRBV6-1; D gene: .; J gene: TRBJ2-5; CDR3 protein: CASSPGRGTQYF
V gene: TRBV29-1; D gene: TRBD2; J gene: .; CDR3 protein: CSVTSGGQNEQFF
V gene: TRBV6-7; D gene: TRBD1; J gene: TRBJ2-5; CDR3 protein: CASSPRDRGRFGKTQYF
V gene: TRBV9; D gene: .; J gene: TRBJ2-4; CDR3 protein: CASSSDGGGIQYF
V gene: TRBV24-1; D gene: TRBD2; J gene: TRBJ2-1; CDR3 protein: CATSDRLAGEINEQFF
V gene: TRBV6-5; D gene: TRBD1; J gene: TRBJ2-5; CDR3 protein: CASNDRGPETQYF
V gene: TRBV11-2; D gene: .; J gene: TRBJ2-1; CDR3 protein: CASSFWDYNEQFF
V gene: TRBV7-9; D gene: TRBD2; J gene: TRBJ2-1; CDR3 protein: CASSLVGLADLRVDEQFF
V gene: TRBV20-1; D gene: TRBD2; J gene: TRBJ2-5; CDR3 protein: CSAFTSGRAETQYF
V gene: TRBV7-8; D gene: .; J gene: TRBJ2-5; CDR3 protein: CASSFGPLLALQETQYF
V gene: TRBV29-1; D gene: .; J gene: TRBJ2-7; CDR3 protein: CSVARGDSYEQYF
V gene: TRBV4-2; D gene: TRBD2; J gene: TRBJ2-3; CDR3 protein: CASSQVAGLAGGSTDTQYF
V gene: TRBV12-3/TRBV12-4; D gene: .; J gene: TRBJ1-2; CDR3 protein: CASSSLTNHDGYTF
V gene: TRBV5-4; D gene: TRBD2; J gene: TRBJ2-5; CDR3 protein: CASSVQRGGAETQYF
V gene: TRBV5-1; D gene: TRBD2; J gene: TRBJ2-7; CDR3 protein: CASSTPTRTSGSHSYEQYF
V gene: TRBV4-2; D gene: TRBD2; J gene: TRBJ2-7; CDR3 protein: CASSQPGTSGGDCF
V gene: TRBV4-1; D gene: TRBD2; J gene: TRBJ2-7; CDR3 protein: CASSQVRGATGEQYF